The clone carrying this TCR beta chain was found a few times. Its antigen is as yet unknown. The assay was immunoSEQ multiplex PCR, and TCRdb's table has in-frame clones only and misses some. The sample includes about 14,000 clones, 73% seen only once; the top ten take roughly 31%. These data come from a study of vaccination effects on CD4 cells after COVID-19. Findings of the study overall: The study dataset contains few convalescent patients and includes no early post-infection timepoints.

Under the ViraFEST assay, PBMC were stimulated with viral peptide pools so that antigen-specific CD4+ T cells expanded. Sequencing was performed afterwards. Isolating CD4+ T cells followed 9 to 10 days of culture. PCR confirmed that the person was infected with SARS-CoV-2 between March and December 2020. Each person got two doses of an mRNA SARS-CoV-2 vaccine, BNT162b2 or mRNA-1273. Culturing of 1.5 million to 2.5 million PBMC per well took place with approximately 9.3 IU/ml IL-2 and approximately 10 ug/ml peptides. The authors exchanged half the medium for IL-2 medium on days 3 and 7. Germline V gene sequence: CDR1 SNHLY, CDR2 FYNNEI. This CDR3 spans 13 amino acids. V was clipped by 2 bases and J by 7 bases, with 9 bases between them.

This TCR was recovered from a human donor who had a prior SARS-CoV-2 infection. Sample: CD4+ T cells from PBMCs cultured with HCoV-NL63 spike peptides, taken after COVID-19 vaccination. This sequence joins TRBV2 and TRBJ1-3, with no clear D. DNA for the CDR3: TGTGCCAGCAGTGAATCGGGTTGGAACACCATATATTTT. This sequence encodes CASSESGWNTIYF.